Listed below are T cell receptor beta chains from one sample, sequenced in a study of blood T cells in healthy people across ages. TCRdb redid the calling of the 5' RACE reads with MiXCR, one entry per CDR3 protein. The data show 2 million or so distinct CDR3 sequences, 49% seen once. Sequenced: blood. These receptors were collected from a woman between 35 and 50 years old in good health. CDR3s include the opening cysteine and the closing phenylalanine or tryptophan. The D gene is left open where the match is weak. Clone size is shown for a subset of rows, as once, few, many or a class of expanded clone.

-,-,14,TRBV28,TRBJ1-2,CASSLYQQGYGYTF,TGTGCCAGCAGTTTATACCAACAAGGCTATGGCTACACCTTC
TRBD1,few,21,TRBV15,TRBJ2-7,CATSRDGWDRGHQIDSYEQYF,TGTGCCACCAGCAGAGATGGCTGGGACAGGGGGCACCAAATAGACTCCTACGAGCAGTACTTC
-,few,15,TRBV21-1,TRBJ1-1,CASSKAYGLNTEAFF,TGTGCCAGCAGCAAAGCGTACGGCCTGAACACTGAAGCTTTCTTT
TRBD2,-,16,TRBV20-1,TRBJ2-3,CSATGLAGGLTDTQYF,TGCAGTGCTACCGGACTAGCGGGGGGACTCACAGATACGCAGTATTTT
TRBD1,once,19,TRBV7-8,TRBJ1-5,CASSLDRGSWTGKVQPQHF,TGTGCCAGCAGCTTAGACAGAGGGTCCTGGACAGGGAAGGTTCAGCCCCAGCATTTT
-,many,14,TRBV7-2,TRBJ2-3,CASSLTRATDTQYF,TGTGCCAGCAGCCTCACCCGGGCGACAGATACGCAGTATTTT
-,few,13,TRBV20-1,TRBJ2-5,CSATTRNQETQYF,TGCAGTGCTACCACTCGGAACCAAGAGACCCAGTACTTC
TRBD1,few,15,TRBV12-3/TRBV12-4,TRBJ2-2,CASSSGTGVGGELFF,TGTGCCAGCAGTTCCGGGACAGGGGTCGGCGGGGAGCTGTTTTTT
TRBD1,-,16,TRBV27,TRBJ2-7,CASSSSTGQLTYEQYF,TGTGCCAGCAGTTCCTCGACAGGGCAACTCACCTACGAGCAGTACTTC
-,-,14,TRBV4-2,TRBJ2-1,CASSQGGAGGEQFF,TGTGCCAGCAGCCAGGGGGGGGCCGGAGGTGAGCAGTTCTTC
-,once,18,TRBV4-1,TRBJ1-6,CASSQDSWLNSYNSPLHF,TGCGCCAGCAGCCAAGATTCGTGGCTAAACTCCTATAATTCACCCCTCCACTTT
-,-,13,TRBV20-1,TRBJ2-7,CSAFTGTSYEQYF,TGCAGTGCTTTTACCGGGACGAGCTACGAGCAGTACTTC
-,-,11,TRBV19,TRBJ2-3,CASRASFTQYF,TGTGCCAGTAGGGCATCGTTTACGCAGTATTTT
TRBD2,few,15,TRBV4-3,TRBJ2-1,CASSQAGGPVNEQFF,TGCGCCAGCAGCCAGGCGGGGGGGCCAGTCAATGAGCAGTTCTTC
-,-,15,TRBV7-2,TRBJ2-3,CASSLARGPTDTQYF,TGTGCCAGCAGCTTAGCCAGGGGACCCACAGATACGCAGTATTTT
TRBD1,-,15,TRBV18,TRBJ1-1,CASSQIRGQNTEAFF,TGTGCCAGCTCTCAAATCAGGGGGCAAAACACTGAAGCTTTCTTT
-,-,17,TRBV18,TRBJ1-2,CASSPLRDPVGNYGYTF,TGTGCCAGCTCACCTCTCCGGGACCCCGTTGGCAACTATGGCTACACCTTC
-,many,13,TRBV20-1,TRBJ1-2,CSARDSRDYGYTF,TGCAGTGCTAGAGATAGCAGGGACTATGGCTACACCTTC
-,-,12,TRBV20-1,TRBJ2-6,CSAEIGANVLTF,TGCAGTGCCGAAATTGGGGCCAACGTCCTGACTTTC
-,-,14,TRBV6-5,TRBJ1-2,CASSNLQGWGGYTF,TGTGCCAGCAGCAACCTCCAGGGATGGGGGGGCTACACCTTC
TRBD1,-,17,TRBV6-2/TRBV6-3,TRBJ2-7,CASRPGTGGGFSYEQYF,TGTGCCAGCAGACCCGGGACAGGGGGCGGTTTCAGCTACGAGCAGTACTTC
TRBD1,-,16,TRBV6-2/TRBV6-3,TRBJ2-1,CASSYSGTGTIPEQFF,TGTGCCAGCAGTTACTCCGGGACAGGGACAATTCCTGAGCAGTTCTTC
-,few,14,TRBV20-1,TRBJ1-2,CSARDHARTYGYTF,TGCAGTGCTAGAGATCACGCCAGGACCTATGGCTACACCTTC
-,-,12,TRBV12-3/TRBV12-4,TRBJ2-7,CASSFRRVGQYF,TGTGCCAGCAGTTTCAGAAGGGTCGGGCAGTACTTC
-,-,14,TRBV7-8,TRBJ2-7,CASRSGFHLETKYF,TGTGCCAGCAGATCAGGGTTCCATCTAGAGACCAAGTACTTC
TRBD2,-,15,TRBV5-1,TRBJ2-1,CASSPGLALSYEQFF,TGCGCCAGCAGCCCGGGACTAGCCCTCTCCTACGAGCAGTTCTTC